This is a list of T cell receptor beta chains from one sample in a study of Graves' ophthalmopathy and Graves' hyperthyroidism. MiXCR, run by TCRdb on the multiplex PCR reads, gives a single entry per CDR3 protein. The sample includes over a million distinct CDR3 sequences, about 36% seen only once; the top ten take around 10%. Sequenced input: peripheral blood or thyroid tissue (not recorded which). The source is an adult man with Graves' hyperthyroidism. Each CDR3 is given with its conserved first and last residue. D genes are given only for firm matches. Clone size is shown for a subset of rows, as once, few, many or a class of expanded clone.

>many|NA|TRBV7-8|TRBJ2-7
CASRRGLNYEQYF
TGTGCCAGTCGAAGGGGCTTAAACTACGAGCAGTACTTC
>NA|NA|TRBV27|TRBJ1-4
CASSRIYAGNEKLFF
TGTGCCAGCAGCAGGATTTATGCGGGTAATGAAAAACTGTTTTTT
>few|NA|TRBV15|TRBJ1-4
CATSRAEEKLFF
TGTGCCACCAGCAGAGCGGAGGAAAAACTGTTTTTT
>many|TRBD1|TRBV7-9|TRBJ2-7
CASGQGRTYEQYF
TGTGCCAGCGGACAGGGGCGCACCTACGAGCAGTACTTC
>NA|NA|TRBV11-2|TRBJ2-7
CASSYEAASSYEQYF
TGTGCCAGCAGCTACGAAGCGGCCAGCTCCTACGAGCAGTACTTC
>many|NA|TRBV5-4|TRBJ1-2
CASSFGRHYGYTF
TGTGCCAGCAGCTTTGGGCGGCACTATGGCTACACCTTC
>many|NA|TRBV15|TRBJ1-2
CATSRDLVGTNQGYTF
TGTGCCACCAGCAGAGATTTAGTCGGCACCAACCAAGGCTACACCTTC
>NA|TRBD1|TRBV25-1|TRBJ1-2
CASSPKQGAYGYTF
TGTGCCAGCAGTCCTAAACAGGGGGCCTATGGCTACACCTTC
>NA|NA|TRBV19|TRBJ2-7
CASSIAEGRRGYVSYEQYF
TGTGCCAGTAGTATTGCGGAAGGACGGAGGGGGTATGTAAGCTACGAGCAGTACTTC
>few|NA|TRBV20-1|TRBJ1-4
CSALNRAVEKLFF
TGCAGTGCCTTAAACAGGGCGGTTGAAAAACTGTTTTTT